The 20 T cell receptor beta chains below all came from one sample that was sequenced in a study of cytomegalovirus exposure and HLA in healthy donors. The PCR ran on 60 Vbeta and 13 Jbeta primers. TCRdb keeps only in-frame clones here, not all; method: immunoSEQ multiplex PCR. Here the sample spans roughly 120,000 clones, about four fifths being singletons. Specimen: PBMCs. The receptors shown here come from a middle-aged man in good health and CMV-seronegative.

The J gene is TRBJ1-6, the V gene TRBV19; no reliable D call. There are 13 residues in the CDR3. Trimming removed 4 bases from V and 7 bases from J, with 8 bases in between. From germline, CDR1 is LNHDA and CDR2 SQIVND (reference sequence). This chain's CDR3 is CASSTYPNSPLHF. CDR3 DNA sequence: TGTGCCAGTAGTACCTATCCCAATTCACCCCTCCACTTT. The full variable domain, its missing parts supplied by reference TRBV19 and TRBJ1-6, is DGGITQSPKYLFRKEGQNVTLSCEQNLNHDAMYWYRQDPGQGLRLIYYSQIVNDFQKGDIAEGYSVSREKKESFPLTVTSAQKNPTAFYLCASSTYPNSPLHFGNGTRLTVT.

The chain couples TRBV10-2 to TRBJ1-2; 11 bases align to TRBD1. Germline-derived CDR1 and CDR2 are WSHSY and SAAADI. V lost 6 bases, J lost 6 bases, and 6 bases stayed unmatched. The CDR3 sequence is 14 residues long. The CDR3 sequence is CASSEDRGRDGYTF. The DNA for the CDR3 is TGCGCCAGCAGCGAGGACAGGGGGCGGGATGGCTACACCTTC.

The chain employs TRBV5-6 and TRBJ1-3; D remains unclear. Trimming left V 7 bases short and J 3 bases short, with 8 bases between. CDR1 and CDR2 (germline): SGHDT, YYEEEE. CDR3 length: 12 amino acids. CDR3 sequence reads: CASRSGGNTIYF. Here the CDR3 DNA reads TGTGCCAGCCGCTCCGGTGGAAACACCATATATTTT.

There are a few counts of this clone. V usage is TRBV2 and J usage is TRBJ2-3, with unresolved D. V lost 10 bases and J 3 bases, leaving 20 bases between the germline ends. The length of the CDR3 is 15 residues. The germline V gene has CDR1 SNHLY and CDR2 FYNNEI. The CDR3 DNA follows: TGTGCCACCGGCCCGCGGTCTGGAAGTACAGATACGCAGTATTTT. The encoded protein is CATGPRSGSTDTQYF.

In DNA, the CDR3 is TGTGCCAGCTTAAGACTCATGGACACTGAAGCTTTCTTT. As protein: CASLRLMDTEAFF. The genes are TRBV18 and TRBJ1-1; D gene unclear. Germline V gene lookup returns CDR1 KGHSH and CDR2 LQKENI. The CDR3 covers 13 residues. The V and J ends lost 7 bases and 3 bases respectively, with 12 bases between them. Variable domain in full (rest from reference TRBV18 and TRBJ1-1): NAGVMQNPRHLVRRRGQEARLRCSPMKGHSHVYWYRQLPEEGLKFMVYLQKENIIDESGMPKERFSAEFPKEGPSILRIQQVVRGDSAAYFCASLRLMDTEAFFGQGTRLTVV.

This clone has only a few counts. The chain carries TRBV5-1 and TRBJ2-2; 7 bases map to TRBD1. Germline-derived CDR1 and CDR2 are SGHRS and YFSETQ. With 5 bases clipped from V and 6 bases from J, the junction kept 10 bases outside the gene matches. This CDR3 is built from 15 residues. The CDR3 protein is CASSSRGSEAGELFF. In DNA, the CDR3 is TGCGCCAGCAGTTCCAGGGGGTCGGAGGCCGGGGAGCTGTTTTTT.

This clone came up a few times. V and J are TRBV6-5 and TRBJ2-3, with TRBD1 matching over 9 bases. CDR1 is MNHEY and CDR2 is SVGAGI in the germline V gene. Trimming removed 7 bases from V and 6 bases from J; junction bases left unmatched: 11. This CDR3 region has 15 residues. The CDR3, as DNA: TGTGCCAGCACGTGGTTTGGACAGGGGTCCGATACGCAGTATTTT. Its protein is CASTWFGQGSDTQYF.

The V call is TRBV7-2, the J call TRBJ1-4; 7 positions match TRBD1. The germline V gene has CDR1 SGHTA and CDR2 FQGNSA. The CDR3 consists of 14 residues. The J segment lost 4 bases and the V segment lost 4 bases, leaving 3 bases of the junction unmatched. The CDR3 sequence: CASSSRGDNEKLFF. DNA of the CDR3: TGTGCCAGCAGCTCCAGGGGGGATAATGAAAAACTGTTTTTT.

This clone appeared a single time. This sequence joins TRBV6-6 and TRBJ1-2, with 10 bases lining up with TRBD1. Germline CDR1 is MNHNY and CDR2 is SVGAGI (reference sequence). This CDR3 contains 14 residues. V trimming: 6 bases; J trimming: 6 bases; junction bases outside the gene matches: 7. The CDR3: CASSGQGGTDGYTF. In DNA form, the CDR3 reads TGTGCCAGCAGCGGACAGGGGGGCACGGATGGCTACACCTTC.

The chain joins TRBV9 to TRBJ2-2; 8 nucleotides align to TRBD2. Germline-derived CDR1 and CDR2 are SGDLS and YYNGEE. V trimming: 7 bases; J trimming: 1 base; junction bases outside the gene matches: 6. The CDR3 is 15 residues long. The CDR3 DNA sequence: TGTGCCAGCGCCTTCCTAGCGGGGAACACCGGGGAGCTGTTTTTT. Translation: CASAFLAGNTGELFF.

This clone was counted once. The chain carries TRBV7-8 and TRBJ2-1, with 9 bases fitting TRBD2. Germline V lookup: CDR1 SGHVS, CDR2 FQNEAQ. There are 14 residues in the CDR3. V lost 7 bases and J lost 5; bases outside the gene matches: 6. CDR3 bases: TGTGCCAGCATAAAGACTAGCGGTAACAATGAGCAGTTCTTC. Translation: CASIKTSGNNEQFF. Together with reference TRBV7-8 and TRBJ2-1, the CDR3 gives the full variable domain: GAGVSQSPRYKVAKRGQDVALRCDPISGHVSLFWYQQALGQGPEFLTYFQNEAQLDKSGLPSDRFFAERPEGSVSTLKIQRTQQEDSAVYLCASIKTSGNNEQFFGPGTRLTVL.

Here the CDR3 DNA reads TGTGCCAGCAGCTTATTAACCACAGAGAATTCACCCCTCCACTTT. It encodes CASSLLTTENSPLHF. The rearrangement joins TRBV5-4 to TRBJ1-6; D is uncertain. CDR1 SGHNT and CDR2 YYREEE come from the germline V gene (reference sequence). The CDR3 length is 15 residues. The ends were cut back, 2 bases at V and 7 bases at J, with 13 bases in the middle.

This sequence joins TRBV18 and TRBJ1-3; no reliable D call. Germline lookup yields CDR1 KGHSH and CDR2 LQKENI. V was clipped by 2 bases and J by 4 bases, with 9 bases between them. The CDR3 has 14 amino acids. The CDR3 region has the DNA TGTGCCAGCTCACCATCGGAGAGAGGAAACACCATATATTTT. This encodes CASSPSERGNTIYF.

The chain uses TRBV7-8 and TRBJ2-7; the match to TRBD1 covers 7 bases. The CDR3 totals 14 residues. CDR1 SGHVS and CDR2 FQNEAQ come from the germline V gene. The V and J ends lost 5 bases and 1 base, in that order; junction bases with no gene match: 5. CDR3 in DNA: TGTGCCAGCAGCAAGGACAGGCGGTCCTACGAGCAGTACTTC. It specifies CASSKDRRSYEQYF. The whole variable domain, remainder taken from reference TRBV7-8 and TRBJ2-7, is GAGVSQSPRYKVAKRGQDVALRCDPISGHVSLFWYQQALGQGPEFLTYFQNEAQLDKSGLPSDRFFAERPEGSVSTLKIQRTQQEDSAVYLCASSKDRRSYEQYFGPGTRLTVT.

This clone was observed once. V and J are TRBV27 and TRBJ1-5; TRBD1 matches 10 bases. The trim removed 4 bases at V and 5 bases at J, leaving 14 bases unmatched. The CDR3 sequence is 18 residues long. From germline, CDR1 is MNHEY and CDR2 SMNVEV (reference sequence). CDR3 loop: CASSSFTPLGQGDQPQHF. The DNA of the CDR3 is TGTGCCAGCAGTTCGTTCACCCCTTTAGGACAGGGGGATCAGCCCCAGCATTTT.

This clone was seen a handful of times. V and J are TRBV6-6 and TRBJ2-5; D is perhaps TRBD1 (5 bases). The CDR3 is made up of 15 amino acids. V was trimmed by 5 bases and J by 5 bases, leaving 18 bases between them. Germline CDR1 is MNHNY and CDR2 is SVGAGI (reference sequence). CDR3 residues: CASSKLRVPKETQYF. In DNA, the CDR3 is TGTGCCAGCAGTAAGCTCAGGGTTCCCAAGGAGACCCAGTACTTC.

The J gene is TRBJ1-5, the V gene TRBV4-1, with D tentatively TRBD1 (5 bases). The germline CDR1 and CDR2 sequences are MGHRA and YSYEKL. CDR3 length equals 15 residues. V was cut by 3 bases and J by 4 bases, with 13 bases left in between. CDR3 coding DNA: TGCGCCAGCAGCCAGGACGACAGTTTAAATCAGCCCCAGCATTTT. Translating it yields CASSQDDSLNQPQHF.

The chain combines TRBV7-2 with TRBJ2-3; 8 nucleotides align to TRBD1. The CDR3 contains 15 residues. CDR1 SGHTA and CDR2 FQGNSA come from the germline V gene. Unmatched junction bases numbered 7, after V lost 4 bases and J lost 4 bases. The CDR3 bases are TGTGCCAGCAGCTCGGGACAGGCCCCGGCAGATACGCAGTATTTT. Its protein product is CASSSGQAPADTQYF.

This clone was found once. The chain couples TRBV5-4 to TRBJ2-6; unclear D gene. Trimming removed 1 base from V and 4 bases from J, with 9 bases in between. CDR1 SGHNT and CDR2 YYREEE come from the germline V gene (reference sequence). CDR3 length: 15 amino acids. CDR3 DNA sequence: TGTGCCAGCAGCTTGCCGGGTTCGGGGGCCAACGTCCTGACTTTC. Amino acid sequence: CASSLPGSGANVLTF.

The chain links TRBV4-3 to TRBJ2-1, with D hard to call. The germline V gene encodes CDR1 LGHNA and CDR2 YSLEER. The CDR3 runs 14 residues. With 5 bases removed from V and 5 bases from J, the gap between germline ends came to 13 bases. CDR3 sequence reads: CASSARTVDNEQFF. CDR3 DNA sequence: TGCGCCAGCAGCGCCCGTACAGTGGACAATGAGCAGTTCTTC.